This T cell receptor beta chain was retrieved from a study of T cells in Graves' hyperthyroidism and ophthalmopathy. Turning to the study itself: It was at initial diagnosis, before any treatment, that peripheral blood was collected.

Using RNA transcripts as the source, TCR beta CDR3 regions were amplified. The HTBI set primed first-round TCR CDR3 RT-PCR. TCRdb re-derived calls from the multiplex PCR reads in MiXCR, one entry per CDR3 protein. The profile shows 550,000 to 800,000 distinct CDR3 sequences, about a sixth of them singletons. The CDR3 sequence is 14 residues long. Deletions cut 7 bases from V and 0 bases from J, with 14 bases between. Germline lookup yields CDR1 SQVTM and CDR2 ANQGSEA. Sequenced input: blood. V is TRBV29-1 and J is TRBJ2-3; D perhaps matches TRBD1 (6 bases). The sequence derives from a man between 18 and 29 years old with Graves' hyperthyroidism. DNA of the CDR3: TGCAGCGCCGCTACTAGGGGGAGCACAGATACGCAGTATTTT. Amino acids: CSAATRGSTDTQYF.